The 10 T cell receptor beta chains below were found in one sample sequenced in a study of tumor-infiltrating lymphocytes in primary liver carcinoma. Unsorted bulk tissue, about 17-33 mg of it, served as the source for co-extraction of RNA and DNA. A primer matching the constant region was used to make TCR beta cDNA from approximately 500 ng of total RNA. Construction of TCR beta libraries relied on three successive nested multiplex PCR rounds employing slightly modified ARM-PCR. The first two PCR rounds used TRBV1-TRBV30 primers with a Cbeta primer, around 10 cycles each. TCRdb fed the multiplex PCR reads into MiXCR, producing one record per CDR3 protein. The table has roughly 200,000 distinct CDR3 sequences, about 82% seen once. The sample comprised tumor tissue from primary liver carcinoma. The receptors originated from a man aged 35 to 55 with primary liver carcinoma and hepatitis B virus infection.

Worth noting for this clonotype: A read error may explain this, as a much larger clone is one base away. Since the CDR3 does not end with the conserved phenylalanine or tryptophan, this likely comes from a read error. CDR3 region: CASSRWPYEQYY. The DNA of the CDR3 is TGTGCCAGCAGTCGGTGGCCCTACGAGCAGTACTAC. This chain connects TRBV28 to TRBJ2-7, with D hard to call. The CDR3 spans 12 residues. CDR1 is MDHEN, CDR2 SYDVKM, per germline. Trimming removed 5 bases at V and 2 bases at J, with 7 bases between.

Comment on this clonotype: Without the conserved terminal phenylalanine or tryptophan, this CDR3 likely stems from a read error. V gene TRBV6-2 or TRBV6-3 combines with J gene TRBJ2-7; D remains ambiguous. CDR1 MNHEY and CDR2 SVGEGT come from the germline V gene. This CDR3 has 15 residues. The CDR3 DNA follows: TGTGCCAGCAGTTACTCCGGTGATAGCTCCTACAAGCAGTACTTA. Its protein product is CASSYSGDSSYKQYL.

Concerning this clonotype itself: One end of the junction fails to match germline, which may point to a read error. The CDR3 nucleotides are TGTGCGATCGGACAGGTGGTCGATGGATACACCTTC. Its protein is CAIGQVVDGYTF. V gene TRBV12-3 or TRBV12-4 combines with J gene TRBJ1-2, with 7 bases aligning to TRBD1. The CDR3 covers 12 residues.

Remarks on this clonotype: One junction end disagrees with the germline gene, perhaps due to a read error. The DNA of the CDR3 is TGTGCGAGCAAAAGACTACAGGGGGGCTACGAGCAATGCTTC. Translation gives CASKRLQGGYEQCF. The chain combines TRBV6-2 or TRBV6-3 with TRBJ2-7; 8 bases match TRBD1. Germline assignment: CDR1 MNHEY and CDR2 SVGEGT. The CDR3 is made up of 14 amino acids.

Comments on this clonotype: The CDR3 does not close with the conserved phenylalanine or tryptophan, likely indicating a read error. The chain employs TRBV6-5 and TRBJ1-3; D remains unclear. Trimming left V 6 bases short and J 0 bases short, with 9 bases between. This CDR3 is built from 14 residues. Germline CDR1 is MNHEY and CDR2 is SVGAGI. CDR3 DNA sequence: TGTGCCAGCAGGCCCAAAGTCTCTGGAAACACCATATATCTG. This encodes CASRPKVSGNTIYL.

With regard to this clonotype: A much larger clone is a single base away; this may be a read error. The chain uses TRBV5-1 and TRBJ2-7; the D gene is possibly TRBD1 (5 bases). This CDR3 spans 12 amino acids. V lost 5 bases and J 2 bases, leaving 8 bases between the germline ends. Germline lookup yields CDR1 SGHRS and CDR2 YFSETQ. CDR3 sequence (DNA): TGCGCCAGCAGGGACATTACCTACGAGCAGTACTTC. This translates into CASRDITYEQYF.

As concerns this clonotype: A junction end diverges from the germline sequence, so it may reflect a read error. The V and J genes are TRBV12-3 or TRBV12-4 and TRBJ1-1; 9 bases map to TRBD1. The length of the CDR3 is 12 residues. The CDR3 bases are TGTGACAGCAGCCGGGACAGGGAAGTGGCTTTCTTT. This sequence encodes CDSSRDREVAFF.

Remarks on this clonotype: The junction differs from germline at one of its ends, possibly a read error. The V gene is TRBV29-1, the J gene TRBJ2-3; perhaps TRBD1 as D (6 bases). Germline V CDR1 and CDR2: SQVTM, ANQGSEA. The CDR3 is 13 amino acids. CDR3 in amino acids: CSVRAGGGDTQYF. CDR3 in DNA: TGTAGCGTCCGGGCTGGGGGCGGAGATACGCAGTATTTT.

The table lists this clonotype with a few counts. A much larger clone differs from this one at a single base, so this may be a read error. The rearrangement joins TRBV14 to TRBJ2-2, with a weak D call TRBD1 (5 bases). Trimming cost V 5 bases and J 1 base, with 8 bases left between them. Germline CDR1 reads SGHDN; CDR2 reads FVKESK. The CDR3 length is 14 residues. The CDR3 bases are TGTGCCAGCAGCTTGACAGTGAACACCGGGGAGCTGTTTTTT. Encoded protein: CASSLTVNTGELFF.

For this clonotype: At one boundary the junction diverges from the germline segment, which might be a read error. This chain connects TRBV6-1 to TRBJ1-1, with D hard to call. This CDR3 comprises 13 residues. From germline, CDR1 is MNHNS and CDR2 SASEGT. DNA for the CDR3: TGTGCCGGCAGTGAAAGAAGGGAAGCTGAAACTTTCTTT. Its translation is CAGSERREAETFF.